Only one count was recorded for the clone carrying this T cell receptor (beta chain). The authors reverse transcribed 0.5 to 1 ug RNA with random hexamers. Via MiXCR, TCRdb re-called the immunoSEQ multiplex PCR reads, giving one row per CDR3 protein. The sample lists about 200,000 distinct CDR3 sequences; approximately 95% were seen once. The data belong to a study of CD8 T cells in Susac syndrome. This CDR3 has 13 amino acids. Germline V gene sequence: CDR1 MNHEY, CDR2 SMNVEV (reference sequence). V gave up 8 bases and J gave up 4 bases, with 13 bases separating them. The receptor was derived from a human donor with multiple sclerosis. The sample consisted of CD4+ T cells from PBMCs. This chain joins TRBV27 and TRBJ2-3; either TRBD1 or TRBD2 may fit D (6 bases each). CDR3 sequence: CASPWGAADTQYF. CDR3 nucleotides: TGTGCCAGCCCGTGGGGGGCCGCAGATACGCAGTATTTT.